This paragraph reports one T cell receptor beta chain. Its antigen remains unknown. This sample was included in a study of cytomegalovirus exposure and HLA in healthy donors. Germline CDR1 MNHEY, CDR2 SMNVEV (reference sequence). This CDR3 has 15 residues. After removal of 5 bases from V and 11 bases from J, the junction contained 9 bases not matched to a gene. PCR amplification relied on 60 Vbeta primers (plus 13 Jbeta primers). Only in-frame clones appear in the TCRdb table, and some are missing; sequencing was by immunoSEQ multiplex PCR. There are 90,000 to 100,000 clones in the sample; more than 60% occur only once, and 2% to 2.5% lies in the top ten. Notes on the study in general: TCR beta chains numbering some 160 were designated cytomegalovirus-associated. A previous analysis found most TCR beta V segments productive roughly 87% or roughly 30% of the time. TCR beta chain V- and J-gene trimming was linked, in a later analysis, to a missense variant in DCLRE1C. The records held CMV serostatus as the only immune exposure information.

The receptor was isolated from a man aged 50 or older in good health and CMV-seronegative. The sample consisted of PBMCs. V is TRBV27 and J is TRBJ2-1, with 13 bases that match TRBD2. CDR3 residues: CASSPRLAGGRKQFF. The CDR3 DNA reads TGTGCCAGCAGTCCGCGACTAGCGGGGGGCAGGAAGCAGTTCTTC.